The entry below describes one T cell receptor beta chain. What it binds is unknown. Produced via immunoSEQ multiplex PCR; TCRdb's table is partial and in-frame only. The sample yields about 120,000 clones, roughly nine tenths seen once. The sample belongs to a study of OX40 agonist ivuxolimab in advanced cancers. Study in general: Patients were given ivuxolimab, an antibody that agonizes OX40 (CD134). A diagnosis of hepatocellular carcinoma, melanoma, renal cell or head and neck cancer was present in dose-escalation patients. Broader study findings: Relative to CD4+ cells, CD8+ T cells on average had more expanded clones.

The CDR3 covers 14 residues. Germline CDR1 is SGHRS and CDR2 is YFSETQ. The V segment lost 3 bases and the J segment 6 bases; nucleotides outside the gene matches: 2. This receptor was taken from an adult with an advanced solid tumor such as melanoma, head and neck, liver or kidney cancer. This chain links TRBV5-1 with TRBJ2-2; 10 nucleotides align to TRBD2. The material sequenced was CD4+ or CD8+ T cells sorted from blood, taken in a trial of the OX40 agonist ivuxolimab. The chain's CDR3 is CASSSGLAAGELFF. The DNA of the CDR3 is TGCGCCAGCAGCTCAGGACTAGCGGCCGGGGAGCTGTTTTTT.